This T cell receptor (beta chain) was found in a study of blood T cell repertoires in COVID-19. Background on the study: Samples taken during acute and convalescent COVID-19 were collected in the United States, Italy and Spain. The cDNA or gDNA used as material had been derived from T cells, B-cell-depleted T cells, or PBMCs.

After removal of 6 bases from V and 6 bases from J, the junction contained 8 bases not matched to a gene. This CDR3 has 15 amino acids. Germline values: CDR1 SGHVS, CDR2 FQNEAQ. Seattle researchers signed up patients amid active infection and tracked them longitudinally. Per the original methods: Reference gene primer amplification gave nucleated cell count estimates. Assay used: immunoSEQ multiplex PCR; TCRdb lists only in-frame clones, some missing. V and J calls and clone size are those listed in that table; D and trimming were worked out from the DNA. The sample has some 250,000 clones; 81% are singletons.

The origin of this receptor is a woman older than 75 with COVID-19, enrolled during active disease. The chain couples TRBV7-8 to TRBJ1-3; TRBD1 matches 10 bases. The sequenced sample consisted of peripheral blood. The CDR3 DNA reads as TGTGCCAGCAGGGGGGACAGGGGAGCTGCAAACACCATATATTTT. Protein: CASRGDRGAANTIYF.